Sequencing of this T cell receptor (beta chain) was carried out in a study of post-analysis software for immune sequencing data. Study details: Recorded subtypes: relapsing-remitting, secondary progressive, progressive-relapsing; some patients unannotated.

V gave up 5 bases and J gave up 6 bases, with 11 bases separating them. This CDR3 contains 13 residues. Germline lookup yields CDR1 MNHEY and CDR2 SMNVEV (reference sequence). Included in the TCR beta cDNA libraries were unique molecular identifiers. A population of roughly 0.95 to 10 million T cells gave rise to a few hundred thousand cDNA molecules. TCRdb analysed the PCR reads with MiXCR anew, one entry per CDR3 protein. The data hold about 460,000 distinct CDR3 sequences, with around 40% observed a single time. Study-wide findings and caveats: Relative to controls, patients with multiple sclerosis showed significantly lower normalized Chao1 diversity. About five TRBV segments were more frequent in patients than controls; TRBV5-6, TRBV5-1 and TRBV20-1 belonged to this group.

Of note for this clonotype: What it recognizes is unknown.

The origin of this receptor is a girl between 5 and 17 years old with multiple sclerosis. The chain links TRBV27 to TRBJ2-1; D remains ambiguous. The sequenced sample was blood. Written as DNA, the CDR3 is TGTGCCAGCAGTCCCGATCGCTCCAATGAGCAGTTCTTC. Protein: CASSPDRSNEQFF.